These 28 T cell receptor beta chains were all obtained from the same sample, sequenced in a study of OX40 agonist ivuxolimab in advanced cancers. Preparation of the library involved the immunoSEQ multiplex PCR assay. TCRdb stores this immuneACCESS table with in-frame sequences only. Part of the clones is absent; in the studies checked, under half of the shortfall reflects unresolved V genes, and no reason is known for the rest. The sample table records over 35,000 clones; about 86% of these occur just once. The biggest ten clones account for 21% of the sample. Material: CD4+ or CD8+ T cells sorted from blood, obtained in a trial of the OX40 agonist ivuxolimab. The receptors originated from an adult with an advanced solid tumor such as melanoma, head and neck, liver or kidney cancer.

V gene TRBV7-2 combines with J gene TRBJ2-2, with D perhaps given as TRBD1 or TRBD2 (6 bases each). Trimming took 6 bases from V and 4 from J, leaving 15 bases between them. The V gene's germline CDR1 is SGHTA and CDR2 FQGNSA. The CDR3 length is 15 residues. The CDR3: CASRWGAPGTGELFF. The CDR3, as DNA: TGTGCCAGCAGGTGGGGGGCCCCCGGCACCGGGGAGCTGTTTTTT. The full variable domain, rest sourced from reference TRBV7-2 and TRBJ2-2, is GAGVSQSPSNKVTEKGKDVELRCDPISGHTALYWYRQSLGQGLEFLIYFQGNSAPDKSGLPSDRFSAERTGGSVSTLTIQRTQQEDSAVYLCASRWGAPGTGELFFGEGSRLTVL.

The V gene is TRBV13, the J gene TRBJ2-7; 9 bases map to TRBD1. This CDR3 has 15 residues. The trim removed 5 bases at V and 2 bases at J, leaving 7 bases unmatched. CDR1 is PRHDT and CDR2 is FYEKMQ in the germline V gene (reference sequence). CDR3 amino acids: CASSAQQGAPYEQYF. CDR3 bases: TGTGCCAGCAGCGCCCAACAGGGGGCCCCCTACGAGCAGTACTTC.

This rearrangement joins TRBV4-2 to TRBJ2-1, with 11 positions matching TRBD2. The V and J ends lost 0 bases and 6 bases, in that order; junction bases with no gene match: 4. Germline assignment: CDR1 LGHNA and CDR2 YNFKEQ. This CDR3 contains 16 residues. The CDR3 nucleotides read TGTGCCAGCAGCCAAGATTTTAGCGGGGGGGCCAATGAGCAGTTCTTC. Translation gives CASSQDFSGGANEQFF.

In its sample, this clone was seen once. V usage is TRBV7-8 and J usage is TRBJ2-1; TRBD1 or TRBD2 may be the D gene (6 bases each). The V end lost 1 base, the J end lost 7 bases, and 17 bases lay between the germline ends. The CDR3 is 16 amino acids. CDR1 and CDR2 from the germline V gene are SGHVS and FQNEAQ. CDR3 region: CASSLVGGPLGNEQFF. In DNA form, the CDR3 reads TGTGCCAGCAGCTTAGTAGGGGGGCCCCTGGGGAATGAGCAGTTCTTC. Full variable domain (remainder filled in from reference TRBV7-8 and TRBJ2-1): GAGVSQSPRYKVAKRGQDVALRCDPISGHVSLFWYQQALGQGPEFLTYFQNEAQLDKSGLPSDRFFAERPEGSVSTLKIQRTQQEDSAVYLCASSLVGGPLGNEQFFGPGTRLTVL.

The chain combines TRBV5-5 with TRBJ1-1, with D maybe TRBD1 (6 bases). Germline CDR1 is SGHKS and CDR2 is YYEKEE (reference sequence). The CDR3 covers 16 residues. Deletions cut 6 bases from V and 0 bases from J, with 18 bases between. CDR3 bases: TGTGCCAGCATCCTGAATTTGGGGGCCGTGAACACTGAAGCTTTCTTT. Translation: CASILNLGAVNTEAFF.

The chain employs TRBV2 and TRBJ2-2; 16 bases map to TRBD2. Germline V gene lookup returns CDR1 SNHLY and CDR2 FYNNEI. The CDR3 extends over 18 amino acids. Trimming removed 5 bases from V and 2 bases from J; junction bases left unmatched: 5. CDR3: CASSRGLAGGPNTGELFF. The CDR3 coding sequence is TGTGCCAGCAGTCGGGGACTAGCGGGGGGGCCCAACACCGGGGAGCTGTTTTTT. The whole variable domain, filled in from reference TRBV2 and TRBJ2-2, reads EPEVTQTPSHQVTQMGQEVILRCVPISNHLYFYWYRQILGQKVEFLVSFYNNEISEKSEIFDDQFSVERPDGSNFTLKIRSTKLEDSAMYFCASSRGLAGGPNTGELFFGEGSRLTVL.

The V and J genes are TRBV5-4 and TRBJ2-1; 9 nucleotides align to TRBD2. Trimming cost V 4 bases and J 3 bases; bases outside gene matches: 5. Germline values: CDR1 SGHNT, CDR2 YYREEE (reference sequence). The CDR3 sequence is 15 residues long. The CDR3, as DNA: TGTGCCAGCAGCGAGCGGGGGGCCCACTACAATGAGCAGTTCTTC. Protein product: CASSERGAHYNEQFF.

V and J are TRBV7-9 and TRBJ1-4; D gene uncertain. Germline CDR1 is SEHNR and CDR2 is FQNEAQ (reference sequence). This CDR3 is built from 14 residues. V was trimmed by 5 bases and J by 5 bases, leaving 12 bases between them. This chain's CDR3 is CASSPRDTNEKLFF. Here the CDR3 DNA reads TGTGCCAGCAGCCCTCGAGATACCAATGAAAAACTGTTTTTT.

This chain's CDR3 is CASSSSFGWEEQYF. The CDR3 region has the DNA TGTGCCAGCAGCTCCTCGTTCGGATGGGAGGAGCAGTACTTC. The chain combines TRBV7-2 with TRBJ2-7, with D possibly being TRBD2 (5 bases). Germline V gene data show CDR1 as SGHTA and CDR2 as FQGNSA. V was shortened by 4 bases and J by 7 bases, with 17 bases between the two germline ends. The CDR3 length is 14 residues.

This rearrangement joins TRBV7-9 to TRBJ2-7; perhaps TRBD1 as D (5 bases). V was pared by 4 bases and J by 2 bases, with 9 bases between. The CDR3 covers 13 residues. Germline-derived CDR1 and CDR2 are SEHNR and FQNEAQ (reference sequence). The CDR3 DNA sequence: TGTGCCAGCAGCTCAGGACACGCCTACGAGCAGTACTTC. This gives the protein CASSSGHAYEQYF.

The chain is built from TRBV5-6 and TRBJ2-6; unclear D gene. The CDR3 is 16 amino acids. Germline CDR1 is SGHDT and CDR2 is YYEEEE. Trimming removed 0 bases from V and 4 bases from J, with 11 bases in between. CDR3 residues: CASSLGVSGGANVLTF. The CDR3 DNA sequence: TGTGCCAGCAGCTTGGGTGTATCTGGAGGGGCCAACGTCCTGACTTTC.

The J gene is TRBJ2-5, the V gene TRBV7-7, with D perhaps being TRBD1 or TRBD2 (5 bases each). Germline V gene data show CDR1 as SSHAT and CDR2 as FNYEAQ (reference sequence). V gave up 1 base and J gave up 5 bases, with 17 bases separating them. The CDR3 consists of 16 residues. The CDR3: CASSLGGEGLVETQYF. CDR3 sequence (DNA): TGTGCCAGCAGCTTAGGGGGCGAGGGCCTCGTGGAGACCCAGTACTTC.

This clone was counted a single time. V usage is TRBV7-7 and J usage is TRBJ2-1; D is perhaps TRBD1 (5 bases). The CDR3 spans 16 residues. Germline loops: CDR1 SSHAT, CDR2 FNYEAQ (reference sequence). The V gene lost 5 bases and the J gene lost 0 bases, with 14 bases spanning the gap. CDR3 sequence (DNA): TGTGCCAGCAGCCCACGACAGAGAAGCTCCTACAATGAGCAGTTCTTC. Encoded protein: CASSPRQRSSYNEQFF.

The chain links TRBV27 to TRBJ1-1, with D uncertain. The CDR3 has 13 residues. Germline loops: CDR1 MNHEY, CDR2 SMNVEV (reference sequence). Trimming removed 5 bases at V and 5 bases at J, with 12 bases between. The CDR3 protein is CASSIRAWTEAFF. The CDR3 nucleotides are TGTGCCAGCAGTATAAGGGCATGGACTGAAGCTTTCTTT.

The chain has TRBV6-5 and TRBJ2-3; 7 bases match TRBD2. CDR1 and CDR2 (germline): MNHEY, SVGAGI. Germline trimming cut 4 bases from V and 0 bases from J; bases unmatched to any gene: 4. This CDR3 has 15 amino acids. CDR3 region: CASSLIAGSTDTQYF. The CDR3 nucleotides read TGTGCCAGCAGTTTAATAGCGGGTAGCACAGATACGCAGTATTTT.

V usage is TRBV28 and J usage is TRBJ2-2; 9 bases agree with TRBD1. Germline V gene lookup returns CDR1 MDHEN and CDR2 SYDVKM. The CDR3 length is 15 residues. V lost 7 bases to trimming and J lost 2 bases; unmatched junction nucleotides: 5. DNA of the CDR3: TGTGCCAGCACTTGGGGACAGGGCAACACCGGGGAGCTGTTTTTT. Amino acid sequence: CASTWGQGNTGELFF.

This chain joins TRBV27 and TRBJ2-2; TRBD1 matches at 9 bases. The CDR3 is made up of 17 amino acids. Germline loops: CDR1 MNHEY, CDR2 SMNVEV (reference sequence). V was clipped by 0 bases and J by 2 bases; unmatched bases: 4. CDR3 bases: TGTGCCAGCAGTTTATCGCCGGGACAGGGTAACACCGGGGAGCTGTTTTTT. This codes for CASSLSPGQGNTGELFF.

This clone appeared a few times. The chain employs TRBV7-9 and TRBJ2-1; D might be TRBD1 or TRBD2, each matching 5 bases. Between the trimmed V and J ends, which lost 1 base and 9 bases, there was a span of 10 bases. This CDR3 is built from 13 residues. Germline loops: CDR1 SEHNR, CDR2 FQNEAQ (reference sequence). The CDR3 protein is CASSLERGGEQFF. For the CDR3, the DNA is TGTGCCAGCAGCTTAGAGAGGGGCGGTGAGCAGTTCTTC.

This clone has more than one count but fewer than ten. V usage is TRBV4-1 and J usage is TRBJ1-1, with a weak D call TRBD1 (5 bases). The CDR3 has 15 amino acids. V lost 1 base, J lost 0 bases, and 9 bases lay in between. CDR1 is MGHRA, CDR2 YSYEKL, per germline. CDR3 loop: CASSQGQGMNTEAFF. DNA of the CDR3: TGCGCCAGCAGCCAAGGTCAGGGCATGAACACTGAAGCTTTCTTT.

Note on this clone: At one end, the junction sequence differs from germline, possibly due to a read error. This rearrangement joins TRBV7-9 to TRBJ2-2, with a weak D call TRBD1 (7 bases). The CDR3 sequence is 13 residues long. Germline V CDR1 and CDR2: SEHNR, FQNEAQ (reference sequence). The CDR3 DNA reads TGTGCCCGCAGGGGGGCCAACACCGGGGAGCTGTTTTTT. Translating it yields CARRGANTGELFF.

The chain links TRBV19 to TRBJ1-2; no clear D gene. V lost 3 bases and J lost 4, with 9 bases in between. The CDR3 extends over 13 amino acids. CDR1 is LNHDA and CDR2 is SQIVND in the germline V gene (reference sequence). Written as DNA, the CDR3 is TGTGCCAGTAGTATCAACGCGTTCTATGGCTACACCTTC. As protein: CASSINAFYGYTF.

The chain is built from TRBV19 and TRBJ1-5, with 7 bases lining up with TRBD1. Germline assignment: CDR1 LNHDA and CDR2 SQIVND (reference sequence). Trimming at V came to 6 bases and at J to 1 base, leaving 6 bases not matched to a gene. There are 15 residues in the CDR3. DNA of the CDR3: TGTGCCAGTAGCCTCACAGGGGAGAGCAATCAGCCCCAGCATTTT. Amino acid sequence: CASSLTGESNQPQHF.

The chain employs TRBV7-3 and TRBJ1-5, with 12 bases lining up with TRBD1. Germline lookup yields CDR1 SGHTA and CDR2 FQGTGA. V gave up 5 bases and J gave up 4 bases; unmatched junction bases: 12. The length of the CDR3 is 18 residues. CDR3 coding DNA: TGTGCCAGCAGCCGTCCGGGACAGGGGGCGACTAGTAATCAGCCCCAGCATTTT. This sequence encodes CASSRPGQGATSNQPQHF. The full variable domain, in which reference TRBV7-3 and TRBJ1-5 provide the parts outside the CDR3, is GAGVSQTPSNKVTEKGKYVELRCDPISGHTALYWYRQSLGQGPEFLIYFQGTGAADDSGLPNDRFFAVRPEGSVSTLKIQRTERGDSAVYLCASSRPGQGATSNQPQHFGDGTRLSIL.

The chain employs TRBV4-3 and TRBJ2-2; 9 bases agree with TRBD2. The CDR3 runs 17 residues. Trimming removed 0 bases from V and 4 bases from J; junction bases left unmatched: 6. Germline V gene sequence: CDR1 LGHNA, CDR2 YSLEER. DNA of the CDR3: TGCGCCAGCAGCCAAGATAGGCTAGCGGGGAGCACCGGGGAGCTGTTTTTT. Protein: CASSQDRLAGSTGELFF.

This clone was counted a single time. The V gene is TRBV9, the J gene TRBJ2-1; possibly TRBD2 for D (6 bases). The CDR3 loop spans 15 amino acids. Germline CDR1 and CDR2: SGDLS and YYNGEE. Between the trimmed V and J ends, which lost 3 bases and 7 bases, there was a span of 17 bases. The CDR3 loop reads CASSGWRGISNEQFF. CDR3 nucleotide sequence: TGTGCCAGCAGCGGATGGCGGGGTATTTCAAATGAGCAGTTCTTC.

In its sample, this clone was seen a few times. This rearrangement joins TRBV5-4 to TRBJ2-7, with D perhaps matching TRBD1 (5 bases). Germline V gives CDR1 SGHNT, CDR2 YYREEE (reference sequence). The V end was cut by 4 bases, the J end by 2 bases, with 13 bases between. CDR3 length: 14 residues. CDR3 nucleotides: TGTGCCAGCAGCCAAGAAAGGGGCGCCTACGAGCAGTACTTC. This translates into CASSQERGAYEQYF.

The rearrangement links TRBV6-5 to TRBJ1-6, with D perhaps matching TRBD1 (5 bases). The length of the CDR3 is 15 residues. V lost 5 bases to trimming and J lost 9 bases, with 17 bases between them. Germline CDR1 is MNHEY and CDR2 is SVGAGI. The CDR3 coding sequence is TGTGCCAGCAGTCAATCGGTAGGGGTTAGTTCACCCCTCCACTTT. It translates to CASSQSVGVSSPLHF.

This chain uses TRBV19 with TRBJ2-7, with 7 bases aligning to TRBD1. The length of the CDR3 is 13 residues. Germline V CDR1 and CDR2: LNHDA, SQIVND (reference sequence). The trim removed 7 bases at V and 2 bases at J, leaving 5 bases unmatched. CDR3 loop: CASNPQGAYEQYF. The CDR3 DNA sequence: TGTGCCAGTAATCCGCAGGGGGCCTACGAGCAGTACTTC.